These T cell receptor beta chains were read from a single sample in a study of cytomegalovirus exposure and HLA in healthy donors. Repertoires were generated with immunoSEQ multiplex PCR, while TCRdb's copy carries only in-frame clones and drops some. The table includes about 95,000 clones, just over 70% detected once. The sequenced material came from PBMCs. The receptor set was obtained from a man between 60 and 75 years old in good health and CMV-seronegative. CDR3s include the opening cysteine and the closing phenylalanine or tryptophan. The D gene is left open where the match is weak. A clone size is listed for some rows: how often the clone was seen (once, few, many), or a class if it is expanded.

j_gene,abundance,v_gene,d_gene,CDR3nt,CDR3aa
TRBJ2-2,few,TRBV19,.,TGTGCCAGTAGGGGTGGGGCCGCGAACACCGGGGAGCTGTTTTTT,CASRGGAANTGELFF
TRBJ1-2,.,TRBV19,.,TGTGCCAGTAGTATCGATGTCAGACAGAGTGGCTACACCTTC,CASSIDVRQSGYTF
TRBJ2-5,.,TRBV5-5,TRBD1,TGTGCCAGCAGCGGGACAGGGGGCCAAGAGACCCAGTACTTC,CASSGTGGQETQYF
TRBJ2-7,.,TRBV6-1,TRBD2,TGTGCCAGCATCGAACGCCTAGCGGGAGCAGGGCAGTACTTC,CASIERLAGAGQYF
TRBJ2-2,once,TRBV27,TRBD2,TGTGCCAGCAGTGACCTCCCGGGACTAGCGGGCACCGGGGAGCTGTTTTTT,CASSDLPGLAGTGELFF
TRBJ2-3,.,TRBV21-1,.,TGTGCCAGCAGCGACAGGGGCACAGATACGCAGTATTTT,CASSDRGTDTQYF
TRBJ2-3,.,TRBV5-1,.,TGCGCCAGCAGCATTAGCGGTGCTAGCACAGATACGCAGTATTTT,CASSISGASTDTQYF
TRBJ1-2,.,TRBV6-5,.,TGTGCCAGCAGGCTGTTGAGAGGCGGCTATGGCTACACCTTC,CASRLLRGGYGYTF
TRBJ1-2,few,TRBV29-1,TRBD1,TGCAGCGTCGGTAGACAGGGGGCCAGCTATGGCTACACCTTC,CSVGRQGASYGYTF
TRBJ2-1,few,TRBV27,TRBD2,TGTGCCAGCAGTGTGGGGCTAGCGGGTAATGAGCAGTTCTTC,CASSVGLAGNEQFF
TRBJ2-7,few,TRBV7-8,.,TGTGCCAGCAGCTTGTTAGAGGGAAACTCCTACGAGCAGTACTTC,CASSLLEGNSYEQYF
TRBJ1-6,.,TRBV6-1,TRBD1,TGTGCCAGTACGACAGGGCTAGACTCACCCCTCCACTTT,CASTTGLDSPLHF
TRBJ2-7,few,TRBV4-1,.,TGCGCCAGCAGCCAAGATCTCCACAGGGGAGGCGAGCAGTACTTC,CASSQDLHRGGEQYF
TRBJ1-4,.,TRBV15,TRBD1,TGTGCCACCAGCACACAGGGGAAAGAGGATGAAAAACTGTTTTTT,CATSTQGKEDEKLFF
TRBJ1-4,.,TRBV7-8,.,TGTGCCAGCAGCACCCCTGACAGCCCTAATGAAAAACTGTTTTTT,CASSTPDSPNEKLFF
TRBJ2-5,.,TRBV6-1,.,TGTGCCAGCAGTGAACTCAGGGATGGGGAGACCCAGTACTTC,CASSELRDGETQYF
TRBJ2-7,.,TRBV13,TRBD1,TGTGCCAGCAGCTTAACACAGGGGGCCTACGAGCAGTACTTC,CASSLTQGAYEQYF
TRBJ1-2,.,TRBV13,.,TGTGCCAGCAGGGTGGGGGGACGGGGCTACACCTTC,CASRVGGRGYTF
TRBJ1-2,.,TRBV28,.,TGTGCCAGCAGTGCAGCGAACTATGGCTACACCTTC,CASSAANYGYTF
TRBJ2-7,.,TRBV19,.,TGTGCCAGTAGCCCGGGACAAACTTCCTACGAGCAGTACTTC,CASSPGQTSYEQYF
TRBJ2-3,.,TRBV28,.,TGTGCCAGTCGGGGGGCTAGCACAGATACGCAGTATTTT,CASRGASTDTQYF
TRBJ2-5,few,TRBV7-8,.,TGTGCCAGCACCTTAGATATAACCCAGTACTTC,CASTLDITQYF
TRBJ2-1,.,TRBV5-4,TRBD2,TGTGCCAGCAGCCTGGCGGGGAGGGGAAACAATGAGCAGTTCTTC,CASSLAGRGNNEQFF
TRBJ1-3,.,TRBV5-1,.,TGCGCCAGCAGCTTGAACATGGTTTCTGGAAACACCATATATTTT,CASSLNMVSGNTIYF
TRBJ1-5,.,TRBV6-5,.,TGTGCCAGCAGTTACTCGGGGCGTGGGGGCAATCAGCCCCAGCATTTT,CASSYSGRGGNQPQHF
TRBJ2-7,.,TRBV29-1,TRBD1,TGCAGCGCAGGGACAGGGTTATACGAGCAGTACTTC,CSAGTGLYEQYF
TRBJ2-1,once,TRBV7-9,TRBD2,TGTGCCAGCAGCCTAGGACTAGCGGGAGTGAATGAGCAGTTCTTC,CASSLGLAGVNEQFF
TRBJ2-5,few,TRBV7-2,.,TGTGCCAGCAGCTTAAGTAGGGGGACCCAGTACTTC,CASSLSRGTQYF